The sample holds many counts of the clone carrying this T cell receptor (beta chain). What it binds is unknown. After constant-region reverse-primer amplification, full-length variable regions underwent semi-nested PCR with Nested Universal Primer A. TCRdb independently ran MiXCR on the 5' RACE reads; one entry per CDR3 protein. The sample lists fewer than 65,000 distinct CDR3 sequences, around 20% occurring once. Study observations and caveats: The larger cohort examined one V-J beta rearrangement, not whole repertoires. Tumor Tregs overlapped most with tumor, then blood, naive CD4+ cells.

This CDR3 spans 12 amino acids. From germline, CDR1 is DFQATT and CDR2 SNEGSKA (reference sequence). V gave up 3 bases and J gave up 15 bases; unmatched junction bases: 10. Cells sorted as Tregs were CD4+, CD25+ and CD127-/low. This receptor was taken from a female donor with breast cancer. The rearrangement links TRBV20-1 to TRBJ2-1; 8 bases fit TRBD2. Input material: tumor-infiltrating Tregs sorted from the breast tumor. The CDR3 DNA follows: TGCAGTGCTAGTTCGGGACTAGAGAATCGGTTCTTC. Residues: CSASSGLENRFF.